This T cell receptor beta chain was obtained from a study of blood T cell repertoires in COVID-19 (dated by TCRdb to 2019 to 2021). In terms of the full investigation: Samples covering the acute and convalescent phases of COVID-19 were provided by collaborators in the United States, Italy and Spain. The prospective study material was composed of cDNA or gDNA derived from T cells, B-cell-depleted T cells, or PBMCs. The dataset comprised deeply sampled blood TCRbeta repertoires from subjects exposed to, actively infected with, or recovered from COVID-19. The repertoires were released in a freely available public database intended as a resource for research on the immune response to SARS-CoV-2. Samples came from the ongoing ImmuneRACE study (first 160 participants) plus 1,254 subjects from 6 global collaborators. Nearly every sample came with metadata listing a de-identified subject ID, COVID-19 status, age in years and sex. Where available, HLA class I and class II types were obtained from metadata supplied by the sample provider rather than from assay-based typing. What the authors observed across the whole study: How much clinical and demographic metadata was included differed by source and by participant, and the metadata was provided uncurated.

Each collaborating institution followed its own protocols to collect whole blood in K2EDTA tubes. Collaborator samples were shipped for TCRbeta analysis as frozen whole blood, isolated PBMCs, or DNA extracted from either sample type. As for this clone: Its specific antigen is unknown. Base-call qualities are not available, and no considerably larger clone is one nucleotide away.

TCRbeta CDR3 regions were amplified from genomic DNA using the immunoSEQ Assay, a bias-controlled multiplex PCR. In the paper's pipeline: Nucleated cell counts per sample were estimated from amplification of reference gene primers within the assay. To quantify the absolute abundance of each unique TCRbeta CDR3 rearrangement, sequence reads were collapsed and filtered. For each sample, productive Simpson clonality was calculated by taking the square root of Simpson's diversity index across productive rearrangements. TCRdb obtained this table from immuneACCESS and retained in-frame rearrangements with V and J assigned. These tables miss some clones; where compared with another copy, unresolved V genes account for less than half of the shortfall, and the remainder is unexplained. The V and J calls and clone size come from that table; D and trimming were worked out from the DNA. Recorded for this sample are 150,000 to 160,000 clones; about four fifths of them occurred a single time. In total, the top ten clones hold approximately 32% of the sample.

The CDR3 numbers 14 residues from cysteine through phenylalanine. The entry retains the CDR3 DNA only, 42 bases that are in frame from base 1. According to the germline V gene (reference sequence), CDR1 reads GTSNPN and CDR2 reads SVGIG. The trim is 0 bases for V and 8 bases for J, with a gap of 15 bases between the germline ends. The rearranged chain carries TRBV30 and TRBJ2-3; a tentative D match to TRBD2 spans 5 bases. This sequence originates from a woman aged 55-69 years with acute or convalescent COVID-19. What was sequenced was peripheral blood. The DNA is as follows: TGTGCCTGGAGTGTATCGAGGGTCGGAGGTACGCAGTATTTT. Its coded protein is CAWSVSRVGGTQYF. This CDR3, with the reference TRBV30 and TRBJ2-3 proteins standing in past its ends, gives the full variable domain SQTIHQWPATLVQPVGSPLSLECTVEGTSNPNLYWYRQAAGRGLQLLFYSVGIGQISSEVPQNLSASRPQDRQFILSSKKLLLSDSGFYLCAWSVSRVGGTQYFGPGTRLTVL.